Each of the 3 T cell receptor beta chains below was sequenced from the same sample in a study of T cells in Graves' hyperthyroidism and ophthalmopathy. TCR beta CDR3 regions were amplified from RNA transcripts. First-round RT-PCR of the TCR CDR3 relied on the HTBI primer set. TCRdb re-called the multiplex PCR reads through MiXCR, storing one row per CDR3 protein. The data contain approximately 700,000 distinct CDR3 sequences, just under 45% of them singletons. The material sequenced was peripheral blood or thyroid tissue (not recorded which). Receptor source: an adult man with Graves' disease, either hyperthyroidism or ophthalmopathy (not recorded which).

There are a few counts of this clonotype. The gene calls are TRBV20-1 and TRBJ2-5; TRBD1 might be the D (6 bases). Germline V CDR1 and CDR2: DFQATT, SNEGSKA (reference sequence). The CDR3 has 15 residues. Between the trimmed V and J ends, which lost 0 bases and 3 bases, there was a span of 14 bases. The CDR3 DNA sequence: TGCAGTGCTAGAGATAGACTCAGGGGAGAAGAGACCCAGTACTTC. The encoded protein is CSARDRLRGEETQYF.

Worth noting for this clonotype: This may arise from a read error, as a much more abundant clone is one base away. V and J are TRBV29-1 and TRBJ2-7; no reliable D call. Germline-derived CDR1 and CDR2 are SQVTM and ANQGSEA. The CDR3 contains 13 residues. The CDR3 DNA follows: TGCAGCGTTGGAAGACCGAGCTCCTACGGGCAGTACTTC. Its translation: CSVGRPSSYGQYF.

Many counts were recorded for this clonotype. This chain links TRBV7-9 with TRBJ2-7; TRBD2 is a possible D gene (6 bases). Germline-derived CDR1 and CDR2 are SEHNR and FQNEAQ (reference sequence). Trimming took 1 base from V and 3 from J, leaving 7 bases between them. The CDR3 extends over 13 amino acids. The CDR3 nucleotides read TGTGCCAGCAGCTTAGTGGGGGGCTACGAGCAGTACTTC. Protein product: CASSLVGGYEQYF.